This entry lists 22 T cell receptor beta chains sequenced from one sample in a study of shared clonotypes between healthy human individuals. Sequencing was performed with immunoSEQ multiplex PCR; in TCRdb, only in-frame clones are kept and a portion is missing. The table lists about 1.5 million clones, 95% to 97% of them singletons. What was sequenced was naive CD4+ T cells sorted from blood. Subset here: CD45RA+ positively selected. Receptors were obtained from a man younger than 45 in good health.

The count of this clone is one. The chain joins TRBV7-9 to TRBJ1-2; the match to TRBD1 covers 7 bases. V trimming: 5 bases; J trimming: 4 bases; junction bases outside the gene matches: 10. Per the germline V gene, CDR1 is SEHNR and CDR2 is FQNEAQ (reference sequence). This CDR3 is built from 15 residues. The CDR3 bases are TGTGCCAGCAGCATCGACAGGGCCCTCTCCTATGGCTACACCTTC. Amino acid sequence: CASSIDRALSYGYTF.

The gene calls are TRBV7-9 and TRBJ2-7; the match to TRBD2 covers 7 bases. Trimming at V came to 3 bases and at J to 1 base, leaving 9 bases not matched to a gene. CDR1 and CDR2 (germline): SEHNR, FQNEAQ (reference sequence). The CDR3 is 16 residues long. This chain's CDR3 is CASSFERGGGSYEQYF. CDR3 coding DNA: TGTGCCAGCAGCTTCGAGCGGGGTGGGGGTTCCTACGAGCAGTACTTC.

CDR3 sequence reads: CASSPRSAGLTGELFF. The CDR3 DNA sequence: TGTGCCAGCAGCCCCCGTTCGGCAGGGCTTACCGGGGAGCTGTTTTTT. V is TRBV7-9 and J is TRBJ2-2; TRBD1 might be the D (5 bases). CDR1 and CDR2 (germline): SEHNR, FQNEAQ (reference sequence). The CDR3 runs to 16 residues. V shed 5 bases and J shed 5 bases, with 18 bases lying between them.

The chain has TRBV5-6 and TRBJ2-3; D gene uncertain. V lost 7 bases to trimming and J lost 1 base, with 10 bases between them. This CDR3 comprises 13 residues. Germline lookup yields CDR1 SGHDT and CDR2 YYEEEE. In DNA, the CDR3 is TGTGCCAGCCACTTTTTGGGCACAGATACGCAGTATTTT. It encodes CASHFLGTDTQYF. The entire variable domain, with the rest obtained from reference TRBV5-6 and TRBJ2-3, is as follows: DAGVTQSPTHLIKTRGQQVTLRCSPKSGHDTVSWYQQALGQGPQFIFQYYEEEERQRGNFPDRFSGHQFPNYSSELNVNALLLGDSALYLCASHFLGTDTQYFGPGTRLTVL.

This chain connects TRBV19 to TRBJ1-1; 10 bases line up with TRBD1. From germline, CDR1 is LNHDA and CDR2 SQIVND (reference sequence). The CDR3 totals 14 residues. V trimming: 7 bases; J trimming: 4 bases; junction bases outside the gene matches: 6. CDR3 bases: TGTGCCAGTAACACCCGGGACAGGGGCACTGAAGCTTTCTTT. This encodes CASNTRDRGTEAFF.

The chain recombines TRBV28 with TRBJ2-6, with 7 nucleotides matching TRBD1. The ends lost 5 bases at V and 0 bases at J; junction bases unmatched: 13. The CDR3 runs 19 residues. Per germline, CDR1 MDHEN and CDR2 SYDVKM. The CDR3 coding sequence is TGTGCCAGCAGTGTGACACGACGGGACAGATTCTCTGGGGCCAACGTCCTGACTTTC. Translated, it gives CASSVTRRDRFSGANVLTF.

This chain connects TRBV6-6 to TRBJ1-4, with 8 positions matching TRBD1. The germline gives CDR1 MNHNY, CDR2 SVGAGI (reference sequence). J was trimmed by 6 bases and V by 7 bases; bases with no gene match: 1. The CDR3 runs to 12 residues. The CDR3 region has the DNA TGTGCCAGCAAGACAGGGGATGAAAAACTGTTTTTT. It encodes CASKTGDEKLFF.

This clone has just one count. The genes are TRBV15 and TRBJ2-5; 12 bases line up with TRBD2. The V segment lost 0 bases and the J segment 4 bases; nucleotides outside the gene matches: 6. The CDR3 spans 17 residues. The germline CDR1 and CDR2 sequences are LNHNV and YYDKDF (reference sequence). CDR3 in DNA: TGTGCCACCAGCAGAGATCCAGGACTAGCGGGAACAGAGACCCAGTACTTC. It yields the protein CATSRDPGLAGTETQYF.

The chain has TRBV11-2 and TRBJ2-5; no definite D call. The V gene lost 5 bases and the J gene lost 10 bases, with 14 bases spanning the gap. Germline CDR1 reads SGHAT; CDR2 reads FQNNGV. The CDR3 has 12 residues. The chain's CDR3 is CASSPLQVDQYF. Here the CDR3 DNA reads TGTGCCAGCAGCCCCCTTCAAGTGGACCAGTACTTC.

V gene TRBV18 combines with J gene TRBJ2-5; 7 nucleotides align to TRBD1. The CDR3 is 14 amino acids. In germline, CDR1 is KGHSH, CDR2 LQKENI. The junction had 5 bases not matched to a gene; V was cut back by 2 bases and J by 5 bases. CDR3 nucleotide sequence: TGTGCCAGCTCACCATCGACAGGGAGCGAGACCCAGTACTTC. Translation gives CASSPSTGSETQYF.

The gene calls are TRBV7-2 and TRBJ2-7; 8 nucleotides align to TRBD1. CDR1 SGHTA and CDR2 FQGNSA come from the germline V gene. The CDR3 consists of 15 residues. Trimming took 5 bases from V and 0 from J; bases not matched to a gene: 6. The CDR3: CASSVGDRSSYEQYF. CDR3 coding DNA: TGTGCCAGCAGCGTAGGGGACAGGTCCTCCTACGAGCAGTACTTC.

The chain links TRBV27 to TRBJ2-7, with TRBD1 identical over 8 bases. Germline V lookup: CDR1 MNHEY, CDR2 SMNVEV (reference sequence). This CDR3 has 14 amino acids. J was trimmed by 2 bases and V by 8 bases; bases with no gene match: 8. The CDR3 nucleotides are TGTGCCAGCCACCCCGGGACAGGAGCCTACGAGCAGTACTTC. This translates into CASHPGTGAYEQYF.

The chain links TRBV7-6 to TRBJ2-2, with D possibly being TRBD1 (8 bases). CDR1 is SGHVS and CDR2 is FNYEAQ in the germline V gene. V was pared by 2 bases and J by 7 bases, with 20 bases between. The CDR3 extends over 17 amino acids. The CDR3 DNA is TGTGCCAGCAGCTTAAGTAGTCGGACAGGGAGGGTCGGGGAGCTGTTTTTT. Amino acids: CASSLSSRTGRVGELFF.

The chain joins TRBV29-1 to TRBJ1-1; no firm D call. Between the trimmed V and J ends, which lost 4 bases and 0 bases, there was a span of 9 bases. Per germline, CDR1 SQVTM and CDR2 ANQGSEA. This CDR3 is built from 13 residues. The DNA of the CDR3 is TGCAGCGTTGGCTGGAGCTTGAACACTGAAGCTTTCTTT. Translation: CSVGWSLNTEAFF.

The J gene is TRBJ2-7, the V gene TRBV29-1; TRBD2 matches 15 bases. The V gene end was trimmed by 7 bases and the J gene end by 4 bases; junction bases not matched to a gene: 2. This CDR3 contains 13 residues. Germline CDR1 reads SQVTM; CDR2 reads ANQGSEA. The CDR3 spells CSGGLAGGYEQYF. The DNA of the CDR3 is TGCAGCGGCGGACTAGCGGGAGGGTACGAGCAGTACTTC.

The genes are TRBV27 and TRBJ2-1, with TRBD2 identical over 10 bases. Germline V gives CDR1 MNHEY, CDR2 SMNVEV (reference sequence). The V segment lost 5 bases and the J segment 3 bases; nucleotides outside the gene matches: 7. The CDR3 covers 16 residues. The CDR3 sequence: CASSPWTSGNYNEQFF. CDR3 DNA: TGTGCCAGCAGTCCATGGACTAGCGGAAACTACAATGAGCAGTTCTTC.

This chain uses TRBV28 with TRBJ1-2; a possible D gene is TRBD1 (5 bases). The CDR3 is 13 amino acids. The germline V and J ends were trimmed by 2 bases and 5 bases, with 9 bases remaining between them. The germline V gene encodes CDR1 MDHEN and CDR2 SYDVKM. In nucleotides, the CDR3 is TGTGCCAGCAGTTTAGAACAGGAATATGGCTACACCTTC. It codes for CASSLEQEYGYTF.

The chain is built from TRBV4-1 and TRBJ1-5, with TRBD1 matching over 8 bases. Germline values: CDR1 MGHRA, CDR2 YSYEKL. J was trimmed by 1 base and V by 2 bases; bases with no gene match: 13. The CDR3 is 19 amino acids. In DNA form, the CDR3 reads TGCGCCAGCAGCCAAAATCACAGGGGGGGTTCTTCAAGCAATCAGCCCCAGCATTTT. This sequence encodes CASSQNHRGGSSSNQPQHF.

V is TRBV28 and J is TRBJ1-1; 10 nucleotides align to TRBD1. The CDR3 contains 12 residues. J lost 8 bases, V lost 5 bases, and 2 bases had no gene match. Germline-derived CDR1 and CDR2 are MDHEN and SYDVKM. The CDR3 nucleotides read TGTGCCAGCAGTCTGACAGGGGGCGAAGCTTTCTTT. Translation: CASSLTGGEAFF. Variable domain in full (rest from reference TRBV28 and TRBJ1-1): DVKVTQSSRYLVKRTGEKVFLECVQDMDHENMFWYRQDPGLGLRLIYFSYDVKMKEKGDIPEGYSVSREKKERFSLILESASTNQTSMYLCASSLTGGEAFFGQGTRLTVV.

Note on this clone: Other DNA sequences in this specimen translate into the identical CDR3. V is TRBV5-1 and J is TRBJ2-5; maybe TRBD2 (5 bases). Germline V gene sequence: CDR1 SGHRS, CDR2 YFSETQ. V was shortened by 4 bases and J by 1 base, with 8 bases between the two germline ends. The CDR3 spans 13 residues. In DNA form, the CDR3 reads TGCGCCAGCAGCCAGGACTCCCAAGAGACCCAGTACTTC. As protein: CASSQDSQETQYF.

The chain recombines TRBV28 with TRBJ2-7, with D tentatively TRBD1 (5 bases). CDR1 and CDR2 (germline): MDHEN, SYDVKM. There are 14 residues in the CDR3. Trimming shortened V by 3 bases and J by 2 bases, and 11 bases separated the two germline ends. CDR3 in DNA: TGTGCCAGCAGTTTTTCCGACAGAACCTACGAGCAGTACTTC. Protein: CASSFSDRTYEQYF.

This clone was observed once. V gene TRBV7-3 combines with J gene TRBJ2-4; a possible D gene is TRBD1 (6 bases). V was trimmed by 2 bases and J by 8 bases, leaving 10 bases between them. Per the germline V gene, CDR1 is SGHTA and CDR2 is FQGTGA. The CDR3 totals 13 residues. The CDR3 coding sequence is TGTGCCAGCAGCTTAGGACAGAGAGACATTCAGTACTTC. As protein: CASSLGQRDIQYF. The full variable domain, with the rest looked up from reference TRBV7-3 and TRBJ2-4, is GAGVSQTPSNKVTEKGKYVELRCDPISGHTALYWYRQSLGQGPEFLIYFQGTGAADDSGLPNDRFFAVRPEGSVSTLKIQRTERGDSAVYLCASSLGQRDIQYFGAGTRLSVL.